This TCR beta chain was recovered during a study of cytotoxic CD8 clonotypes in ibrutinib-treated CLL (dated by TCRdb to 2020 to 2023). With regard to the full study: The cohort had 11 relapsed/refractory and under 16 treatment-naive patients; approximately 17 were IGHV unmutated. Every sample from remission and from progressive disease was obtained while the patients were still on ibrutinib. An average of 255,043 productive templates and 94,082 productive rearrangements was obtained per sample. The response samples were drawn at a median of approximately twelve months into treatment, with a range of roughly 6 to 40 months. Longitudinal samples were obtainable from 26 of the 86 participants in the trial. Responses were partial in roughly 24 patients and complete in 2; after median 68 months follow-up, about 14 stayed in remission and some twelve progressed. Cryopreserved peripheral blood mononuclear cells were obtained before treatment, at response, and at either sustained remission or disease progression. Study-wide findings and limitations: Clonality increased at ibrutinib response, stayed stable in sustained remission, and fell back toward baseline at progression. Public clonotypes were rare and either shrank or stayed stable during treatment, and the rise in clonality at ibrutinib response reflected expansion of private clonotypes. At baseline, clonality was higher than in age-matched healthy donors and showed a strong correlation with circulating CD8+ T-cell counts. Sampling times were not matched between patients in sustained remission and patients whose disease was progressing, and lymph node repertoires were not examined.

Each clonotype received, on average, 10x coverage in deep resolution sequencing performed on a MiSeq, where the target depth lay between 1 in 1 million and 1 in 200,000 T cells. The immunoSEQ hsTCRB Kit was used to generate the TCR beta libraries. As for the original processing: Data were analyzed with ImmunoSEQ Data Assistant and ImmunoSEQ Analyzer, with V, D and J genes assigned per IMGT definitions. Clonality, with values ranging from 0 to 1, was calculated as one minus the normalized Shannon entropy of productive rearrangement frequencies. Only overrepresented clonotypes making up at least 0.05% of the repertoire of each patient were included in the public clonotype analysis. Approximately 12 age-matched healthy donor repertoires from immuneACCESS were used as controls for clonality. The table was pulled from immuneACCESS by TCRdb, which kept in-frame rearrangements only. Such tables lose some clones; where checked, under half of the loss comes from unresolved V genes, and the rest has no known cause. D and trimming come from the DNA, and the V and J calls and clone size come from that table. Counted in this sample were some 130,000 clones; roughly 90% of them appeared once. More than 10% of the sample rests with the top ten.

The time point label on this specimen signifies: approximately eleven months on ibrutinib. For TCR beta library preparation, approximately 1.9 micrograms of genomic DNA was extracted from cryopreserved PBMCs. Longitudinal blood samples from CLL patients on ibrutinib monotherapy were analyzed using high-throughput TCR beta sequencing. The patients took part in an open-label, single-center phase 2 trial of ibrutinib monotherapy. This clone came up once. Its antigen specificity is not known. No much larger clone exists at a distance of one base, and base qualities are not known. V drops 5 bases and J drops 7 bases, leaving 17 bases in between. From the cysteine through the phenylalanine, the CDR3 covers 15 amino acids. The kept DNA is CDR3 alone, 45 bases in frame from the first base. The germline V gene yields MDHEN for CDR1 and SYDVKM for CDR2.

Specimen: PBMCs, collected after 12 months of ibrutinib treatment. The clonotype comes from a human donor with chronic lymphocytic leukemia. Rearrangement joined TRBV28 to TRBJ1-4; no D gene is confidently identified. The DNA sequence is given as TGTGCCAGCAGTCTCCCGAGTAGCTGGGGTGAAAAACTGTTTTTT. Its product reads: CASSLPSSWGEKLFF.